What follows are 20 T cell receptor beta chains derived from one specimen sequenced in a study of blood T cells in healthy people across ages (dated by TCRdb to the mid-2010s). The library was made by 5' RACE. The data were produced on an Illumina HiSeq 2500. A second PCR of about 7 to 12 cycles was performed with a sample-barcoded 5' primer and a J-beta primer mix. TCRdb's own reprocessing of the public reads used fastp at Q25 and MiXCR and kept productive beta chains. For every CDR3 protein sequence, its rows merge into one entry that carries the most common genes and DNA. The sample has roughly 790,000 distinct CDR3 sequences on record, about 40% of them singletons. 20% to 25% of the sample comes from the top ten. Sequencing used blood. All receptors derive from an older woman in good health.

Points on this clonotype: A much larger clone differs by one base, so this may be a read error. The chain has TRBV5-1 and TRBJ2-7; 8 bases align to TRBD1. The CDR3 length is 15 residues. Germline CDR1 is SGHRS and CDR2 is YFSETQ. The CDR3 is CASRPPGTGSCEQYF. CDR3 DNA: TGCGCCAGCAGGCCACCCGGGACAGGCTCCTGCGAGCAGTACTTC.

The genes are TRBV5-1 and TRBJ2-1; TRBD1 is a possible D gene (8 bases). Looked up from germline, CDR1 is SGHRS and CDR2 is YFSETQ. V lost 5 bases, J lost 8 bases, and 20 bases lay in between. The CDR3 sequence is 15 residues long. CDR3 region: CASRRPDREGDEQFF. CDR3 nucleotides: TGCGCCAGCAGAAGACCGGACAGGGAGGGGGATGAGCAGTTCTTC.

The chain carries TRBV20-1 and TRBJ2-4; the D gene is possibly TRBD2 (5 bases). Judging by the DNA end, TRBJ2-7 fits better; the J call may be wrong. This CDR3 region has 14 residues. Germline CDR1 DFQATT, CDR2 SNEGSKA (reference sequence). The CDR3 DNA reads TGCAGTGCTAGAGAGGACTTAGGAATCTACGAGCAGTACTTC. It encodes CSAREDLGIYEQYF.

With regard to this clonotype: Germline is not matched at one junction end, which may reflect a read error. The chain carries TRBV12-3 or TRBV12-4 and TRBJ1-4; TRBD1 aligns across 10 bases. The CDR3 is made up of 15 amino acids. The CDR3 reads CACSLSGTGDEKLFF. The CDR3, as DNA: TGTGCCTGCAGTCTGTCCGGGACAGGGGATGAAAAACTGTTTTTT.

The rearrangement joins TRBV7-2 to TRBJ2-5, with 8 bases lining up with TRBD1. This CDR3 has 14 residues. V was clipped by 3 bases and J by 11 bases; unmatched bases: 11. Looked up from germline, CDR1 is SGHTA and CDR2 is FQGNSA. The CDR3 spells CASSFGQGGLEQYF. DNA for the CDR3: TGTGCCAGCAGCTTTGGACAGGGAGGCTTGGAGCAGTACTTC. The variable domain in full, completed from reference TRBV7-2 and TRBJ2-5, reads GAGVSQSPSNKVTEKGKDVELRCDPISGHTALYWYRQSLGQGLEFLIYFQGNSAPDKSGLPSDRFSAERTGGSVSTLTIQRTQQEDSAVYLCASSFGQGGLEQYFGPGTRLLVL.

The chain recombines TRBV7-3 with TRBJ2-7; unclear D gene. The closer fit of TRBJ2-5 to the DNA end suggests the J call may be wrong. Germline V lookup: CDR1 SGHTA, CDR2 FQGTGA. CDR3 length: 15 residues. The CDR3 DNA reads as TGTGCCAGCAGCCTCACCCCCCAGTGGGATGAGACCCAGTACTTC. Translating gives CASSLTPQWDETQYF.

The chain uses TRBV6-5 and TRBJ2-5; 7 nucleotides agree with TRBD2. The CDR3 covers 13 residues. Trimming removed 11 bases from V and 2 bases from J; junction bases left unmatched: 8. The germline CDR1 and CDR2 sequences are MNHEY and SVGAGI. The CDR3 DNA sequence: TGTGCCTGCTTCAAGCGGGGTCAAGAGACCCAGTACTTC. Translation gives CACFKRGQETQYF.

The rearrangement joins TRBV27 to TRBJ2-5; 10 bases map to TRBD2. The J call may be faulty, since TRBJ2-7 better matches the DNA end. This CDR3 spans 15 amino acids. The germline V gene has CDR1 MNHEY and CDR2 SMNVEV (reference sequence). CDR3: CASSPSTSGVDEQYF. The CDR3, as DNA: TGTGCCAGCAGTCCATCAACTAGCGGGGTCGACGAGCAGTACTTC.

The chain is built from TRBV6-5 and TRBJ2-3; 10 positions match TRBD2. The CDR3 is 17 amino acids. Per the germline V gene, CDR1 is MNHEY and CDR2 is SVGAGI. V gave up 2 bases and J gave up 0 bases; unmatched junction bases: 5. The DNA for the CDR3 is TGTGCCAGCAGTTACCTGGGACTAGCGTCTAGCACAGATACGCAGTATTTT. Its translation is CASSYLGLASSTDTQYF.

The chain has TRBV27 and TRBJ2-1, with a possible D match to TRBD1 (8 bases). The CDR3 has 14 amino acids. V was clipped by 10 bases and J by 8 bases, with 21 bases between them. CDR1 and CDR2 (germline): MNHEY, SMNVEV (reference sequence). This CDR3 reads CATTTGGGTDEQFF. The CDR3 region has the DNA TGTGCCACTACTACAGGGGGGGGAACCGATGAGCAGTTCTTC.

The rearrangement uses TRBV9 and TRBJ1-1; D gene ambiguous. Germline V gene lookup returns CDR1 SGDLS and CDR2 YYNGEE. The CDR3 length is 13 residues. Trimming removed 0 bases at V and 1 base at J, with 4 bases between. CDR3 protein: CASSVAPNTEAFF. The CDR3, as DNA: TGTGCCAGCAGCGTAGCTCCGAACACTGAAGCTTTCTTT.

The chain couples TRBV5-1 to TRBJ2-4; D is perhaps TRBD2 (7 bases). The CDR3 has 16 residues. The germline V gene has CDR1 SGHRS and CDR2 YFSETQ. V was trimmed by 4 bases and J by 1 base, leaving 15 bases between them. As DNA, the CDR3 is TGCGCCAGCAGCCCCTCGGGGGGCCAGGCCAAAAACATTCAGTACTTC. Its protein product is CASSPSGGQAKNIQYF.

The chain uses TRBV7-3 and TRBJ1-2; tentatively, D is TRBD1 (5 bases). V was pared by 5 bases and J by 7 bases, with 20 bases between. The CDR3 runs to 15 residues. The germline V gene encodes CDR1 SGHTA and CDR2 FQGTGA. CDR3 protein: CASSPSAGIGFGYTF. DNA of the CDR3: TGTGCCAGCAGCCCAAGTGCAGGGATCGGTTTTGGCTACACCTTC.

The chain couples TRBV20-1 to TRBJ2-7; D gene unclear. Trimming pared 6 bases from V and 7 bases from J, leaving 13 bases between. The CDR3 has 11 amino acids. Germline assignment: CDR1 DFQATT and CDR2 SNEGSKA (reference sequence). CDR3 protein: CSAAVWNEQYF. The CDR3 bases are TGCAGTGCCGCAGTCTGGAATGAGCAGTACTTC.

There are a few counts of this clonotype. This chain connects TRBV11-3 to TRBJ2-4; TRBD1 matches at 9 bases. The CDR3 has 13 residues. V trimming: 3 bases; J trimming: 9 bases; junction bases outside the gene matches: 3. Per germline, CDR1 SGHNT and CDR2 YENEEA. The CDR3 DNA follows: TGTGCCAGCAGCTTGGGACAGGGAGGCATTCAGTACTTC. It yields the protein CASSLGQGGIQYF.

The chain has TRBV4-2 and TRBJ1-2; D is perhaps TRBD1 (5 bases). The CDR3 consists of 18 residues. Germline CDR1 is LGHNA and CDR2 is YNFKEQ. V was cut by 4 bases and J by 8 bases, with 29 bases left in between. The CDR3 nucleotides read TGTGCCAGCAGCCTAAAACCACCGGACACCCAGTCCCGAGGCGGCTACACCTTC. It codes for CASSLKPPDTQSRGGYTF.

This clonotype was detected only once. The chain carries TRBV7-9 and TRBJ1-5, with a possible D match to TRBD1 (5 bases). The CDR3 sequence is 14 residues long. Trimming left V 3 bases short and J 3 bases short, with 9 bases between. The germline V gene has CDR1 SEHNR and CDR2 FQNEAQ (reference sequence). CDR3 coding DNA: TGTGCCAGCAGCTTGGGGGACGTCAATCAGCCCCAGCATTTT. As protein: CASSLGDVNQPQHF. Together with reference TRBV7-9 and TRBJ1-5, the CDR3 gives the full variable domain: DTGVSQNPRHKITKRGQNVTFRCDPISEHNRLYWYRQTLGQGPEFLTYFQNEAQLEKSRLLSDRFSAERPKGSFSTLEIQRTEQGDSAMYLCASSLGDVNQPQHFGDGTRLSIL.

The chain recombines TRBV20-1 with TRBJ2-1, with TRBD2 matching over 9 bases. The J segment lost 6 bases and the V segment lost 6 bases, leaving 12 bases of the junction unmatched. Germline V gives CDR1 DFQATT, CDR2 SNEGSKA (reference sequence). The CDR3 runs to 15 residues. The chain's CDR3 is CSANSRTSVSNEQFF. CDR3 DNA sequence: TGCAGTGCCAATTCCAGGACTAGCGTTTCCAATGAGCAGTTCTTC.

With regard to this clonotype: A single base separates this from a much larger clone, so it may be a read error. This chain connects TRBV7-9 to TRBJ2-5; 8 nucleotides match TRBD1. The CDR3 is 15 residues long. J gave up 1 base and V 4 bases, and 5 bases lay outside the gene matches. Germline assignment: CDR1 SEHNR and CDR2 FQNEAQ (reference sequence). The CDR3 spells CASSWEGQGQETQYF. CDR3 sequence (DNA): TGTGCCAGCAGCTGGGAAGGACAGGGCCAAGAGACCCAGTACTTC.

The chain links TRBV11-2 to TRBJ2-7; 9 bases align to TRBD1. The V gene's germline CDR1 is SGHAT and CDR2 FQNNGV. J was trimmed by 7 bases and V by 0 bases; bases with no gene match: 7. This CDR3 region has 15 residues. CDR3 loop: CASSLDGTGYNEQYF. The CDR3 coding sequence is TGTGCCAGCAGCTTAGATGGGACAGGGTACAATGAGCAGTACTTC. The full variable domain, rest sourced from reference TRBV11-2 and TRBJ2-7, is EAGVAQSPRYKIIEKRQSVAFWCNPISGHATLYWYQQILGQGPKLLIQFQNNGVVDDSQLPKDRFSAERLKGVDSTLKIQPAKLEDSAVYLCASSLDGTGYNEQYFGPGTRLTVT.